This paragraph covers one T cell receptor (beta chain) sequence. These data are taken from a study of blood T cell repertoires in COVID-19. Turning to the study itself: COVID-19 samples collected from the United States, Italy and Spain covered acute and convalescent phases. Sources were T cells, B-cell-depleted T cells, or PBMCs; the material itself was cDNA or gDNA.

The repertoire was sequenced with immunoSEQ multiplex PCR; TCRdb's copy has only in-frame clones and lacks some. Among over 95,000 clones listed, roughly 91% were seen once. The sequence derives from a human donor with acute or convalescent COVID-19. The donor label of this sample is uncertain. Material for sequencing was peripheral blood.

The CDR3 sequence is CASSRQLDYGYTF. In DNA, the CDR3 is TGTGCCAGCAGCAGACAGCTAGACTATGGCTACACCTTC. V usage is TRBV6-2 or TRBV6-3 and J usage is TRBJ1-2, with D maybe TRBD1 (5 bases). Per the germline V gene, CDR1 is MNHEY and CDR2 is SVGEGT. The CDR3 has 13 residues. Between the trimmed V and J ends, which lost 6 bases and 3 bases, there was a span of 11 bases.